The 2 T cell receptor beta chains reported below all come from one sample, sequenced in a study of T cell responses to AZD1222 COVID-19 vaccine. Data came from immunoSEQ multiplex PCR; TCRdb stores just in-frame clones and leaves some out. The repertoire consists of 95,000 to 150,000 clones, with 75% to 95% occurring once and the leading ten covering over 5%. The specimen comprised peripheral blood, sampled on day 0 of AZD1222 vaccination. The receptors were sampled from an adult in good health.

The genes are TRBV28 and TRBJ1-5; 7 positions agree with TRBD1. V was pared by 3 bases and J by 4 bases, with 6 bases of the junction left unmatched. The CDR3 is 15 amino acids. From germline, CDR1 is MDHEN and CDR2 SYDVKM. The chain's CDR3 is CASSFSTGFNQPQHF. The CDR3 DNA is TGTGCCAGCAGTTTTTCGACAGGGTTTAATCAGCCCCAGCATTTT.

CDR3 coding DNA: TGTGCCTGGAGTGGGGCGTGGGGGGGCAAGGATGAAAAACTGTTTTTT. Its protein is CAWSGAWGGKDEKLFF. The rearrangement links TRBV30 to TRBJ1-4, with a tentative D call TRBD1 (6 bases). There are 16 residues in the CDR3. Trimming took 1 base from V and 6 from J, leaving 18 bases between them. Germline assignment: CDR1 GTSNPN and CDR2 SVGIG (reference sequence).